This TCR beta chain derives from a study of CD8 T cells in Susac syndrome. After extraction with the RNeasy kit, roughly 0.5 to 1 ug of the RNA was reverse transcribed using random hexamers. TCRdb fed the immunoSEQ multiplex PCR reads into MiXCR, producing one record per CDR3 protein. The repertoire holds around 140,000 distinct CDR3 sequences, approximately 79% seen once, with 0.5% to 0.65% in the top ten. The study sequenced TCR beta in blood CD8+ and CD4+ T cells. Trimming shortened V by 0 bases and J by 0 bases, and 9 bases separated the two germline ends. The CDR3 sequence is 15 residues long. The germline V gene has CDR1 LNHNV and CDR2 YYDKDF (reference sequence).

Sequenced: CD8+ T cells from PBMCs. This clonotype originated in a human donor with multiple sclerosis. This chain links TRBV15 with TRBJ2-7, with D possibly being TRBD1 (5 bases). CDR3 sequence: CATSRDLTVSYEQYF. The CDR3 nucleotides are TGTGCCACCAGCAGAGATCTGACAGTCTCCTACGAGCAGTACTTC.